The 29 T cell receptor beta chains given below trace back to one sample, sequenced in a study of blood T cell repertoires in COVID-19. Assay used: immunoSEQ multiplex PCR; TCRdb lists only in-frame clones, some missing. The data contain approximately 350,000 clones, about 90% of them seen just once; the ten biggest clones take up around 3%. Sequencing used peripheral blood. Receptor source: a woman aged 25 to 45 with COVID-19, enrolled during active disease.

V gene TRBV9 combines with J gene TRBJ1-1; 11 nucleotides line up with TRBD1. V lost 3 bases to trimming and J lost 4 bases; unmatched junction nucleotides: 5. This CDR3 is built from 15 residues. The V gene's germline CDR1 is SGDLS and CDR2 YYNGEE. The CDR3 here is CASSGAGTGGTEAFF. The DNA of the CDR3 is TGTGCCAGCAGCGGCGCCGGGACAGGGGGCACTGAAGCTTTCTTT.

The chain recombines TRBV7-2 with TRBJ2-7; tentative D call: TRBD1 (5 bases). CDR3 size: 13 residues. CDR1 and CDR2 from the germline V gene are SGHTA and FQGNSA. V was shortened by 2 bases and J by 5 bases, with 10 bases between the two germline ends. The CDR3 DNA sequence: TGTGCCAGCAGCTTAAGGGTGGGGCACGAGCAGTACGTC. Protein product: CASSLRVGHEQYV.

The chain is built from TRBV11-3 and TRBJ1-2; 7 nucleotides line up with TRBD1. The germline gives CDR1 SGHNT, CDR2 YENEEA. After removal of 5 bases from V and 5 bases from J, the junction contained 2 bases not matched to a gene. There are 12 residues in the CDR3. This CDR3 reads CASSGTAYGYTF. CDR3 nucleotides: TGTGCCAGCAGCGGGACAGCTTATGGCTACACCTTC.

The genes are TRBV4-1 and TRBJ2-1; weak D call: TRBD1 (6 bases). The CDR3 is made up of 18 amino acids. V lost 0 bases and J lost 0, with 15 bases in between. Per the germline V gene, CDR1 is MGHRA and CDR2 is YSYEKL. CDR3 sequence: CASSQDTFRGGSYNEQFF. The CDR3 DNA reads TGCGCCAGCAGCCAAGATACGTTCCGAGGGGGCTCCTACAATGAGCAGTTCTTC.

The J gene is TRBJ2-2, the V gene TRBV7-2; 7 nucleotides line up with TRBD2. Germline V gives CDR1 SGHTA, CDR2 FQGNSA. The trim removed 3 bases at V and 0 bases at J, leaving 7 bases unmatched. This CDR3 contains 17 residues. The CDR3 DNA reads TGTGCCAGCAGCTTTGGCCTAGCGGAGGCGAACACCGGGGAGCTGTTTTTT. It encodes CASSFGLAEANTGELFF.

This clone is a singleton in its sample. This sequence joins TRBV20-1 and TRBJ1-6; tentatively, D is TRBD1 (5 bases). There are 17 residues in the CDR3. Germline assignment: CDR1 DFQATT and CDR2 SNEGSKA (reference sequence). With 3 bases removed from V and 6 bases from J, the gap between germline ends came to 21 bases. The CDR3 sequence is CSASLQGVVLVNSPLHF. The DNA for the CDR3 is TGCAGTGCTAGTCTCCAGGGCGTGGTTCTGGTTAATTCACCCCTCCACTTT.

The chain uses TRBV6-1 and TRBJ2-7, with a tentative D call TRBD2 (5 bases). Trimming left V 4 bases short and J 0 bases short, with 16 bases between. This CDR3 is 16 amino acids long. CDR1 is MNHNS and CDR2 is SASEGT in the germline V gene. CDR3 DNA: TGTGCCAGCAGTGTCCGGGGTGGAGACTCCTCCTACGAGCAGTACGTC. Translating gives CASSVRGGDSSYEQYV.

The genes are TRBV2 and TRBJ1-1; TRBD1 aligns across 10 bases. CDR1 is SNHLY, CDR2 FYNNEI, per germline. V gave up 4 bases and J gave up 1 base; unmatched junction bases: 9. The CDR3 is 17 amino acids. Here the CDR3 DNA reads TGTGCCAGCAGTGCGGGGAGACAGGGGGCGAGGAACACTGAAGCTTTCTTT. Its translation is CASSAGRQGARNTEAFF. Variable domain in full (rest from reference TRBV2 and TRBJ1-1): EPEVTQTPSHQVTQMGQEVILRCVPISNHLYFYWYRQILGQKVEFLVSFYNNEISEKSEIFDDQFSVERPDGSNFTLKIRSTKLEDSAMYFCASSAGRQGARNTEAFFGQGTRLTVV.

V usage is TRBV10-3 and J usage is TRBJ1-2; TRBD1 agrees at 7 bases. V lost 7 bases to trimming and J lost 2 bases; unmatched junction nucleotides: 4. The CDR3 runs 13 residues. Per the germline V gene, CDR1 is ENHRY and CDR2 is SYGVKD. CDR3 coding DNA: TGTGCCATCACCCGGGACAGAAACTATGGCTACACCTTC. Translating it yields CAITRDRNYGYTF.

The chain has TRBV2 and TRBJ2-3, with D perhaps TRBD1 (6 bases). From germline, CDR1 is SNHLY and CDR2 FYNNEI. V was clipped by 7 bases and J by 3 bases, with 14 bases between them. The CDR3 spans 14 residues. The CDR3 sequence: CASNADRWTDTQYF. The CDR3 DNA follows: TGTGCCAGCAACGCGGACAGATGGACAGATACGCAGTATTTT. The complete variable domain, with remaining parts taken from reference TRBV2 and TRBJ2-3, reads EPEVTQTPSHQVTQMGQEVILRCVPISNHLYFYWYRQILGQKVEFLVSFYNNEISEKSEIFDDQFSVERPDGSNFTLKIRSTKLEDSAMYFCASNADRWTDTQYFGPGTRLTVL.

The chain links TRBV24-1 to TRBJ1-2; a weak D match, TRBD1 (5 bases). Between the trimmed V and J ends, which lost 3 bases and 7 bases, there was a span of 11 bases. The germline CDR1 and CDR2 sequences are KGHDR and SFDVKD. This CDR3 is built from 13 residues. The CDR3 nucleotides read TGTGCCACCAGTGATACAGGAAGGGGTGGCTACACCTTC. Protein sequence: CATSDTGRGGYTF.

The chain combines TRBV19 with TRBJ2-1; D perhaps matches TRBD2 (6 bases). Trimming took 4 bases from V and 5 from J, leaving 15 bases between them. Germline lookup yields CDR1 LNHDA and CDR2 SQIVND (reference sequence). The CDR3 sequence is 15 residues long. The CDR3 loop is CASSTRVAGHNEQFF. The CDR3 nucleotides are TGTGCCAGTAGTACCCGTGTGGCGGGGCACAATGAGCAGTTCTTC.

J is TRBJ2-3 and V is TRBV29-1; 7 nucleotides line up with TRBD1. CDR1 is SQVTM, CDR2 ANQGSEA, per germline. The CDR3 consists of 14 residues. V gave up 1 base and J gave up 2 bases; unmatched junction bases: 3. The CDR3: CSVEGQGLTDTQYF. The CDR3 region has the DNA TGCAGCGTTGAAGGACAGGGCCTCACAGATACGCAGTATTTT.

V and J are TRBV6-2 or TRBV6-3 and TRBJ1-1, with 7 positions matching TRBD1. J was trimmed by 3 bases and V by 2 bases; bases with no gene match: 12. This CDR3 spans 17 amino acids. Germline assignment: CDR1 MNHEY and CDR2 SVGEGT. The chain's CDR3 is CASSYPRGQLEDTEAFF. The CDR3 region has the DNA TGTGCCAGCAGTTACCCCAGGGGACAGCTTGAGGACACTGAAGCTTTCTTT.

This CDR3 is CASSLDFSNTGELFF. Written as DNA, the CDR3 is TGTGCCAGCAGTTTAGACTTTTCTAACACCGGGGAGCTGTTTTTT. The chain links TRBV27 to TRBJ2-2; no reliable D call. Germline CDR1 MNHEY, CDR2 SMNVEV (reference sequence). The V end was cut by 2 bases, the J end by 2 bases, with 9 bases between. The CDR3 consists of 15 residues.

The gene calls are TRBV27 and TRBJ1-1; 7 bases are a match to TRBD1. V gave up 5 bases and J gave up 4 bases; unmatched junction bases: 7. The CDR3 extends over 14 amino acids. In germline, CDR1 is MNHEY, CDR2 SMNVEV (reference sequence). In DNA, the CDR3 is TGTGCCAGCAGTCCCGACAGGGCGGGCACTGAAGCTTTCTTT. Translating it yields CASSPDRAGTEAFF.

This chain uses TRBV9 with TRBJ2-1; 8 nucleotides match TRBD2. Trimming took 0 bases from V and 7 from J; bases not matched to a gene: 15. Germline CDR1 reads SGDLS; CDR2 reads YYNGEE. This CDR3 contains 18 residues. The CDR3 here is CASSVAGTSGRAGNEQFF. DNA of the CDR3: TGTGCCAGCAGCGTAGCGGGGACTAGTGGGAGGGCGGGGAATGAGCAGTTCTTC.

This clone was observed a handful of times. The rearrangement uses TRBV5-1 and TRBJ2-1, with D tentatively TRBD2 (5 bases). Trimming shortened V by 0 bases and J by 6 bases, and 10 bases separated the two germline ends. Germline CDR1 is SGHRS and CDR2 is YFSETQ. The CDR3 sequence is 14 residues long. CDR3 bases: TGCGCCAGCAGCTTGGGACTATCGGTCAATGAGCAGTTCTTC. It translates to CASSLGLSVNEQFF.

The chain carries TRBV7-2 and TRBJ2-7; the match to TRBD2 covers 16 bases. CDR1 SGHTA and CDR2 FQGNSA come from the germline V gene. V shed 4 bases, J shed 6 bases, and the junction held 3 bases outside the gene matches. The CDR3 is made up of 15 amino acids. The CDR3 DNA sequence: TGTGCCAGCAGCTCGGGACTAGCGGGAGGGCCCGAGCAGTACGTC. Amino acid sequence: CASSSGLAGGPEQYV.

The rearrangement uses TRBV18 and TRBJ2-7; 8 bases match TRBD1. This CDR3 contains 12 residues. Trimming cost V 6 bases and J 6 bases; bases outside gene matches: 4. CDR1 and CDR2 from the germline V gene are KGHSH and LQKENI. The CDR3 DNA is TGTGCCAGCTCCCAAGGACAGGGCGAGCAGTACTTC. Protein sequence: CASSQGQGEQYF.

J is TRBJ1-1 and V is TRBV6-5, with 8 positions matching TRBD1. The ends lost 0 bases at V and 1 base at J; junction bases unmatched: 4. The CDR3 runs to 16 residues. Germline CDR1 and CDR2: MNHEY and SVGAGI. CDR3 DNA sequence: TGTGCCAGCAGTTACTCCTGGACAGGGCCGAACACTGAAGCTTTCTTT. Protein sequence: CASSYSWTGPNTEAFF.

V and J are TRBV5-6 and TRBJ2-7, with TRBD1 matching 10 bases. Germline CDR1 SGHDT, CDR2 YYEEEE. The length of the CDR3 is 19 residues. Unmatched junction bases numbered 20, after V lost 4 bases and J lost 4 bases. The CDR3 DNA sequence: TGTGCCAGCAGCCAGGGGACAGGGGAAACGCGGGGTAGGGTTTACGAGCAGTACTTC. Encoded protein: CASSQGTGETRGRVYEQYF.

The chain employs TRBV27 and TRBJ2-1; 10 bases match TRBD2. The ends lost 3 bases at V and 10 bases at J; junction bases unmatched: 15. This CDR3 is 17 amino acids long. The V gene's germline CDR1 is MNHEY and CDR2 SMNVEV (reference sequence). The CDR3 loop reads CASSFSLLAGVQREQFF. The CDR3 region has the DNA TGTGCCAGCAGTTTCTCCCTCCTAGCGGGAGTCCAGCGGGAGCAGTTCTTC.

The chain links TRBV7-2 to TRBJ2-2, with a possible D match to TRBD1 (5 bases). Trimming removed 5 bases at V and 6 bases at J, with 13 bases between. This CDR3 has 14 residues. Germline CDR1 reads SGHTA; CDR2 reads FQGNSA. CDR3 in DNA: TGTGCCAGCAGCCCAGGGATATGGCCCGGGGAGCTGTTTTTT. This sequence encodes CASSPGIWPGELFF.

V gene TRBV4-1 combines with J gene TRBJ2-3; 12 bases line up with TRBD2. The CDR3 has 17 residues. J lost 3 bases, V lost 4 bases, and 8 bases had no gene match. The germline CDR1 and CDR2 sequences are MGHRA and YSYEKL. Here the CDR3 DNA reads TGCGCCAGCAGCCCTAGCGGGGGGGCCTGGAGAACAGATACGCAGTATTTT. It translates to CASSPSGGAWRTDTQYF.

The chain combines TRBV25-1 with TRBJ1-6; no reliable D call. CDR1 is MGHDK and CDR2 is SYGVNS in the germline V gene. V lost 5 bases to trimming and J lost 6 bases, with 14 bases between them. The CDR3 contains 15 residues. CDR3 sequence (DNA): TGTGCCAGCAGTTCCCCAGAGGCGGGTAATTCACCCCTCCACTTT. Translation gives CASSSPEAGNSPLHF.

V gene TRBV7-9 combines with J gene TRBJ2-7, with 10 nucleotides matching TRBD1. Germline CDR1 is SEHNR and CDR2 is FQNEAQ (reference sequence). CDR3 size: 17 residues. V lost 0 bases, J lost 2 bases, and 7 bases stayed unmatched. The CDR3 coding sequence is TGTGCCAGCAGCTTAGCGCTAATGGGACAGGGGACCTACGAGCAGTACTTC. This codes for CASSLALMGQGTYEQYF.

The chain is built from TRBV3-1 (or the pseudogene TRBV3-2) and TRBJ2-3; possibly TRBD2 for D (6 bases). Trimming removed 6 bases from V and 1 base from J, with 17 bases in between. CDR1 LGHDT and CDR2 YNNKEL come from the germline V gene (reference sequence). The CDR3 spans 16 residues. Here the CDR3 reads CASSRGTSLGTDTQYF. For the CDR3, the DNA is TGTGCCAGCAGTCGGGGGACTTCCCTAGGCACAGATACGCAGTATTTT.

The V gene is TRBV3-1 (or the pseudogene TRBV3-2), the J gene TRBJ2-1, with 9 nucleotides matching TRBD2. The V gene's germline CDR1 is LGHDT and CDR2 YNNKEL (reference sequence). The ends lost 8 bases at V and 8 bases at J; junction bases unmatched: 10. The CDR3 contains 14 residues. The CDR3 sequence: CASLGRREGDEQFF. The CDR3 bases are TGTGCCAGCCTAGGTAGGCGGGAGGGCGATGAGCAGTTCTTC.